The clone carrying this TCR beta chain has only one observation. Generated by immunoSEQ multiplex PCR, the TCRdb table keeps only in-frame clones and is missing some. The profile shows around 150,000 clones, 90% of them singletons. V lost 2 bases and J lost 2; bases outside the gene matches: 0. CDR1 and CDR2 from the germline V gene are SGHNT and YYREEE (reference sequence). This CDR3 has 13 amino acids. This sample stems from a study of blood T cell repertoires in COVID-19. Sequenced: peripheral blood. The rearrangement uses TRBV5-4 and TRBJ1-2, with 7 positions matching TRBD1. This clonotype was sampled from a man aged 55 to 69 with active or convalescent COVID-19. The CDR3 region is CASSLQGNYGYTF. In DNA, the CDR3 is TGTGCCAGCAGCTTACAGGGGAACTATGGCTACACCTTC.